These 32 T cell receptor beta chains were all obtained from the same sample, sequenced in a study of cytomegalovirus exposure and HLA in healthy donors. Libraries were prepared by immunoSEQ multiplex PCR; TCRdb keeps only in-frame clonotypes and omits some of them. Of about 49,000 clones listed, roughly 92% were seen once; the top ten hold 1.4%. Source material: PBMCs. Source of these receptors: a man aged 18 to 29 in good health and CMV-seronegative.

J is TRBJ2-2 and V is TRBV4-2, with 10 bases fitting TRBD2. The CDR3 runs to 16 residues. V lost 4 bases to trimming and J lost 9 bases; unmatched junction nucleotides: 11. Germline V CDR1 and CDR2: LGHNA, YNFKEQ. CDR3 region: CASSPLAAGGPRELFF. The CDR3 nucleotides read TGTGCCAGCAGCCCCCTTGCAGCGGGAGGGCCCCGGGAGCTGTTTTTT.

This chain joins TRBV19 and TRBJ2-2; TRBD2 is a possible D gene (5 bases). The CDR3 is 13 residues long. CDR1 and CDR2 from the germline V gene are LNHDA and SQIVND (reference sequence). V was pared by 7 bases and J by 4 bases, with 10 bases between. The DNA for the CDR3 is TGTGCCAGTAATTCGGGGATCACCGGGGAGCTGTTTTTT. This sequence encodes CASNSGITGELFF.

This chain joins TRBV5-6 and TRBJ1-5, with D perhaps matching TRBD1 (6 bases). V lost 3 bases, J lost 2 bases, and 15 bases lay in between. The CDR3 extends over 16 amino acids. Germline assignment: CDR1 SGHDT and CDR2 YYEEEE. CDR3 bases: TGTGCCAGCAGCTACGCCGGGGGGGGCGGCAATCAGCCCCAGCATTTT. This codes for CASSYAGGGGNQPQHF.

The chain recombines TRBV19 with TRBJ1-1; D remains unclear. Germline lookup yields CDR1 LNHDA and CDR2 SQIVND (reference sequence). V dropped 5 bases and J dropped 5 bases, with 9 bases sitting between them. This CDR3 contains 12 residues. Here the CDR3 reads CASSLSETEAFF. The CDR3 DNA is TGTGCCAGTAGTCTCTCCGAGACTGAAGCTTTCTTT.

The chain couples TRBV5-1 to TRBJ2-1, with a weak D call TRBD2 (6 bases). The length of the CDR3 is 15 residues. Germline assignment: CDR1 SGHRS and CDR2 YFSETQ. Trimming cost V 0 bases and J 6 bases, with 13 bases left between them. The CDR3 loop is CASSLAPRGSNEQFF. As DNA, the CDR3 is TGCGCCAGCAGCTTGGCCCCGCGGGGCAGCAATGAGCAGTTCTTC. Full variable domain (rest looked up from reference TRBV5-1 and TRBJ2-1): KAGVTQTPRYLIKTRGQQVTLSCSPISGHRSVSWYQQTPGQGLQFLFEYFSETQRNKGNFPGRFSGRQFSNSRSEMNVSTLELGDSALYLCASSLAPRGSNEQFFGPGTRLTVL.

Only one count was recorded for this clone. The V and J genes are TRBV6-6 and TRBJ1-4; 9 bases agree with TRBD1. Germline-derived CDR1 and CDR2 are MNHNY and SVGAGI (reference sequence). The CDR3 covers 14 residues. V dropped 6 bases and J dropped 5; count of bases not matched to a gene: 4. In DNA, the CDR3 is TGTGCCAGCAGCTACGACAGGGGGAATGAAAAACTGTTTTTT. This codes for CASSYDRGNEKLFF.

CDR3 residues: CATSHGGASNQPQHF. The CDR3 bases are TGTGCCACCAGCCACGGGGGGGCGAGCAATCAGCCCCAGCATTTT. The chain uses TRBV15 and TRBJ1-5, with TRBD1 as a possible D gene (6 bases). Germline assignment: CDR1 LNHNV and CDR2 YYDKDF (reference sequence). This CDR3 region has 15 residues. Between the trimmed V and J ends, which lost 5 bases and 1 base, there was a span of 12 bases.

The J gene is TRBJ2-3, the V gene TRBV28, with D unclear. The CDR3 runs to 15 residues. CDR1 and CDR2 (germline): MDHEN, SYDVKM. With 4 bases removed from V and 3 bases from J, the gap between germline ends came to 14 bases. The CDR3 sequence: CASSSLRVLTDTQYF. CDR3 DNA: TGTGCCAGCAGTTCCCTTCGGGTACTGACAGATACGCAGTATTTT.

This clone was detected only once. The rearrangement uses TRBV4-2 and TRBJ2-2, with 9 bases fitting TRBD1. This CDR3 spans 16 amino acids. Germline V lookup: CDR1 LGHNA, CDR2 YNFKEQ. V gave up 1 base and J gave up 5 bases; unmatched junction bases: 5. The CDR3 spells CASSQVAGTGTGELFF. The CDR3 DNA reads TGTGCCAGCAGCCAAGTCGCAGGGACAGGGACCGGGGAGCTGTTTTTT.

The J gene is TRBJ2-1, the V gene TRBV2, with a possible D match to TRBD2 (5 bases). Germline V gives CDR1 SNHLY, CDR2 FYNNEI. V was cut by 7 bases and J by 10 bases, with 17 bases left in between. The length of the CDR3 is 13 residues. CDR3 in amino acids: CASKAGLWVEQFF. The CDR3 DNA sequence: TGTGCCAGCAAGGCGGGCCTCTGGGTGGAGCAGTTCTTC.

The V and J genes are TRBV11-2 and TRBJ2-1; D is possibly TRBD2 (5 bases). The CDR3 has 16 residues. CDR1 SGHAT and CDR2 FQNNGV come from the germline V gene. The V end was cut by 1 base, the J end by 9 bases, with 19 bases between. The CDR3 loop reads CASSLVVLGLPIEQFF. CDR3 nucleotide sequence: TGTGCCAGCAGCTTAGTAGTACTAGGCCTACCGATTGAGCAGTTCTTC.

V is TRBV30 and J is TRBJ2-5, with D perhaps matching TRBD2 (6 bases). V shed 3 bases and J shed 5 bases, with 13 bases lying between them. The CDR3 extends over 13 amino acids. Germline values: CDR1 GTSNPN, CDR2 SVGIG (reference sequence). CDR3 sequence reads: CAWSPGGVETQYF. The CDR3 DNA follows: TGTGCCTGGAGCCCCGGGGGAGTGGAGACCCAGTACTTC.

This chain links TRBV4-2 with TRBJ2-1; 7 positions agree with TRBD2. The V gene's germline CDR1 is LGHNA and CDR2 YNFKEQ. The V gene end was trimmed by 3 bases and the J gene end by 3 bases; junction bases not matched to a gene: 8. This CDR3 contains 16 residues. For the CDR3, the DNA is TGTGCCAGCAGCCAGGTTTTGGGAGGGCTCTACAATGAGCAGTTCTTC. Encoded protein: CASSQVLGGLYNEQFF.

The chain combines TRBV5-1 with TRBJ2-7; D is undetermined. Trimming removed 2 bases from V and 4 bases from J, with 7 bases in between. The germline CDR1 and CDR2 sequences are SGHRS and YFSETQ. The CDR3 consists of 12 residues. CDR3 sequence: CASSFQWYEQYF. The CDR3 DNA is TGCGCCAGCAGCTTCCAGTGGTACGAGCAGTACTTC.

V usage is TRBV10-2 and J usage is TRBJ2-7; D is uncertain. Trimming took 3 bases from V and 5 from J, leaving 14 bases between them. The CDR3 is 14 residues long. Germline lookup yields CDR1 WSHSY and CDR2 SAAADI. In DNA, the CDR3 is TGCGCCAGCAGTGAAGCCCTGGGCGTTCACGAGCAGTACTTC. Translated: CASSEALGVHEQYF.

CDR3 in DNA: TGTGCCAGCAGTTTCCCCCCGGGCGAGGGAATGAACACTGAAGCTTTCTTT. It translates to CASSFPPGEGMNTEAFF. The J gene is TRBJ1-1, the V gene TRBV28; D unclear. Germline-derived CDR1 and CDR2 are MDHEN and SYDVKM. The CDR3 runs to 17 residues. The V end was cut by 3 bases, the J end by 0 bases, with 17 bases between.

The chain recombines TRBV5-6 with TRBJ2-5, with D perhaps TRBD1 (5 bases). The CDR3 is 16 residues long. The germline gives CDR1 SGHDT, CDR2 YYEEEE. V lost 0 bases, J lost 2 bases, and 14 bases lay in between. The DNA for the CDR3 is TGTGCCAGCAGCTTGGTGCAGGGTCATGGGCAAGAGACCCAGTACTTC. This gives the protein CASSLVQGHGQETQYF.

The CDR3 reads CASSSQQETQYF. The CDR3 region has the DNA TGTGCCAGCAGTTCACAACAAGAGACCCAGTACTTC. This chain uses TRBV28 with TRBJ2-5; no clear D. V was pared by 4 bases and J by 2 bases, with 5 bases between. Germline V gene sequence: CDR1 MDHEN, CDR2 SYDVKM. CDR3 length: 12 residues. The variable domain in full, with the rest retrieved from reference TRBV28 and TRBJ2-5, is DVKVTQSSRYLVKRTGEKVFLECVQDMDHENMFWYRQDPGLGLRLIYFSYDVKMKEKGDIPEGYSVSREKKERFSLILESASTNQTSMYLCASSSQQETQYFGPGTRLLVL.

This chain uses TRBV5-1 with TRBJ2-1; weak D call: TRBD2 (6 bases). This CDR3 contains 16 residues. CDR1 SGHRS and CDR2 YFSETQ come from the germline V gene. Trimming shortened V by 1 base and J by 4 bases, and 15 bases separated the two germline ends. CDR3 sequence: CASSLTPGVGYNEQFF. The DNA for the CDR3 is TGCGCCAGCAGCTTGACCCCGGGAGTAGGGTACAATGAGCAGTTCTTC.

The V and J genes are TRBV9 and TRBJ1-4; 8 nucleotides agree with TRBD1. The CDR3 length is 17 residues. Germline trimming cut 0 bases from V and 4 bases from J; bases unmatched to any gene: 8. CDR1 is SGDLS and CDR2 is YYNGEE in the germline V gene. CDR3 nucleotides: TGTGCCAGCAGCGTAGGAGGCAGGGGGCTTGGTAATGAAAAACTGTTTTTT. This sequence encodes CASSVGGRGLGNEKLFF.

This clone was counted once. The rearrangement links TRBV5-1 to TRBJ2-2; D tentatively reads TRBD1 or TRBD2 (12 bases each). Germline V gives CDR1 SGHRS, CDR2 YFSETQ. The V gene lost 4 bases and the J gene lost 3 bases, with 28 bases spanning the gap. This CDR3 has 20 residues. The CDR3 region has the DNA TGCGCCAGCAGCCGGGGACAGGGGGCAAGACTAGCGGGAGACACCGGGGAGCTGTTTTTT. Protein sequence: CASSRGQGARLAGDTGELFF.

This rearrangement joins TRBV19 to TRBJ2-2; 7 bases are shared with TRBD1. The CDR3 runs 16 residues. Looked up from germline, CDR1 is LNHDA and CDR2 is SQIVND (reference sequence). The junction had 6 bases not matched to a gene; V was cut back by 4 bases and J by 1 base. The CDR3 DNA reads as TGTGCCAGTAGTAGGAAGGGACAGATGAACACCGGGGAGCTGTTTTTT. It yields the protein CASSRKGQMNTGELFF.

This chain connects TRBV11-2 to TRBJ2-1; 7 bases line up with TRBD2. The CDR3 is 15 residues long. CDR1 is SGHAT and CDR2 is FQNNGV in the germline V gene. V shed 5 bases and J 5 bases; nucleotides not matched to a gene: 9. The CDR3 reads CASSTSGGSDNEQFF. Here the CDR3 DNA reads TGTGCCAGCAGCACCTCCGGCGGGAGCGACAATGAGCAGTTCTTC.

This chain joins TRBV29-1 and TRBJ1-2, with 10 nucleotides matching TRBD1. The CDR3 has 14 amino acids. V was pared by 3 bases and J by 1 base, with 2 bases of the junction left unmatched. Germline CDR1 reads SQVTM; CDR2 reads ANQGSEA. The CDR3 sequence: CSVEGQGFNYGYTF. The CDR3 region has the DNA TGCAGCGTTGAGGGACAGGGGTTTAACTATGGCTACACCTTC.

This clone was seen a single time. This chain links TRBV4-2 with TRBJ1-4, with 12 bases that match TRBD1. Germline values: CDR1 LGHNA, CDR2 YNFKEQ. The CDR3 has 19 residues. Trimming at V came to 6 bases and at J to 7 bases, leaving 18 bases not matched to a gene. CDR3 protein: CASRRSAGQGAGGGEKLFF. Here the CDR3 DNA reads TGTGCCAGCAGACGAAGCGCGGGACAGGGGGCGGGGGGGGGTGAAAAACTGTTTTTT.

The chain is built from TRBV25-1 and TRBJ2-1; possibly TRBD2 for D (6 bases). CDR1 and CDR2 (germline): MGHDK, SYGVNS. CDR3 length equals 15 residues. Trimming removed 2 bases from V and 2 bases from J, with 10 bases in between. In DNA form, the CDR3 reads TGTGCCAGCAGTGAAGGGGCGGGACCCTACAATGAGCAGTTCTTC. This encodes CASSEGAGPYNEQFF.

The rearrangement links TRBV28 to TRBJ2-5; TRBD1 is a possible D gene (5 bases). CDR1 and CDR2 from the germline V gene are MDHEN and SYDVKM. Trimming removed 1 base at V and 1 base at J, with 13 bases between. This CDR3 is built from 16 residues. In DNA form, the CDR3 reads TGTGCCAGCAGTTTATTAACGACAGACCCCCAAGAGACCCAGTACTTC. It encodes CASSLLTTDPQETQYF.

A single count supports this clone. The rearrangement uses TRBV29-1 and TRBJ1-2; D not resolved. Germline values: CDR1 SQVTM, CDR2 ANQGSEA. V was clipped by 5 bases and J by 1 base, with 8 bases between them. This CDR3 region has 12 residues. CDR3 protein: CSVLAINYGYTF. CDR3 nucleotides: TGCAGCGTTTTAGCCATTAACTATGGCTACACCTTC.

The chain links TRBV28 to TRBJ2-3; 8 nucleotides match TRBD2. The germline gives CDR1 MDHEN, CDR2 SYDVKM. There are 17 residues in the CDR3. V lost 5 bases to trimming and J lost 2 bases; unmatched junction nucleotides: 12. CDR3 residues: CASSPQSGRVLTDTQYF. The CDR3 nucleotides read TGTGCCAGCAGTCCGCAAAGCGGGAGAGTCCTCACAGATACGCAGTATTTT.

V gene TRBV5-1 combines with J gene TRBJ1-4; no definite D call. The CDR3 spans 15 residues. V was shortened by 4 bases and J by 6 bases, with 16 bases between the two germline ends. Germline V gene data show CDR1 as SGHRS and CDR2 as YFSETQ. The CDR3 nucleotides read TGCGCCAGCAGCCCCGCAGCGGACTCCTATGAAAAACTGTTTTTT. Its protein is CASSPAADSYEKLFF.

The chain carries TRBV7-2 and TRBJ2-5, with 10 nucleotides matching TRBD2. This CDR3 has 15 residues. CDR1 is SGHTA, CDR2 FQGNSA, per germline. The J segment lost 2 bases and the V segment lost 5 bases, leaving 5 bases of the junction unmatched. Here the CDR3 reads CASSPTSGVQETQYF. In nucleotides, the CDR3 is TGTGCCAGCAGCCCCACTAGCGGGGTTCAAGAGACCCAGTACTTC.

The chain uses TRBV6-6 and TRBJ1-1, with D perhaps TRBD1 (6 bases). Germline CDR1 MNHNY, CDR2 SVGAGI (reference sequence). Trimming took 5 bases from V and 5 from J, leaving 15 bases between them. CDR3 length equals 14 residues. CDR3 in DNA: TGTGCCAGCAGTGCAAGGGACACCCAGACTGAAGCTTTCTTT. Its translation is CASSARDTQTEAFF.